Below are 19 T cell receptor beta chains sequenced from a single sample in a study of shared clonotypes between healthy human individuals. This table comes from immunoSEQ multiplex PCR, and its TCRdb copy is limited to in-frame clones, with some not included. The sample includes roughly 1,500,000 clones, 98% seen only once; the top ten take 0.4% to 0.55%. Sequenced material: naive CD4+ T cells sorted from blood. Subset described: CD45RA+ positively selected. Every receptor here comes from a man aged 25-40 years in good health.

The chain combines TRBV2 with TRBJ1-1, with D perhaps TRBD1 (6 bases). The CDR3 is 14 amino acids. V gave up 6 bases and J gave up 1 base, with 12 bases separating them. Germline values: CDR1 SNHLY, CDR2 FYNNEI. Written as DNA, the CDR3 is TGTGCCAGCAGCGGAAGGACAGCGAACACTGAAGCTTTCTTT. This encodes CASSGRTANTEAFF. Using reference TRBV2 and TRBJ1-1 for the parts outside the CDR3, the full variable domain is EPEVTQTPSHQVTQMGQEVILRCVPISNHLYFYWYRQILGQKVEFLVSFYNNEISEKSEIFDDQFSVERPDGSNFTLKIRSTKLEDSAMYFCASSGRTANTEAFFGQGTRLTVV.

J is TRBJ2-1 and V is TRBV21-1; the table's D gene call, TRBD1, was not cross checked with the DNA. TRBV21-1 is listed as a pseudogene. The CDR3 length is 18 residues. CDR3 region: CASSNKPGQGVSYNEQFF. In DNA form, the CDR3 reads TGTGCCAGCAGCAACAAACCGGGACAGGGGGTTTCCTACAATGAGCAGTTCTTC.

The rearrangement links TRBV18 to TRBJ2-1; 9 bases align to TRBD1. J lost 2 bases, V lost 5 bases, and 4 bases had no gene match. CDR1 KGHSH and CDR2 LQKENI come from the germline V gene. The CDR3 extends over 15 amino acids. The CDR3 here is CASSLGQGPYNEQFF. CDR3 nucleotide sequence: TGTGCCAGCTCATTGGGACAGGGCCCCTACAATGAGCAGTTCTTC.

The gene calls are TRBV5-1 and TRBJ2-3; 12 positions agree with TRBD2. V shed 1 base and J 1 base; nucleotides not matched to a gene: 7. CDR3 length: 18 amino acids. Germline CDR1 SGHRS, CDR2 YFSETQ. The CDR3 nucleotides are TGCGCCAGCAGCTTGCTCGGACTAGCGGGAAGGGGCACAGATACGCAGTATTTT. This codes for CASSLLGLAGRGTDTQYF.

V and J are TRBV5-4 and TRBJ2-1; D might be TRBD1 (7 bases). The CDR3 contains 17 residues. Trimming pared 2 bases from V and 9 bases from J, leaving 24 bases between. The V gene's germline CDR1 is SGHNT and CDR2 YYREEE (reference sequence). CDR3 nucleotides: TGTGCCAGCAGCTTCCCGGGACAGACAAGACGGGAGTCTGAGCAGTTCTTC. The encoded protein is CASSFPGQTRRESEQFF.

The rearrangement joins TRBV12-5 to TRBJ2-2; 8 bases are shared with TRBD1. CDR1 and CDR2 from the germline V gene are LGHNT and FRNRAP. This CDR3 region has 13 residues. V was clipped by 6 bases and J by 6 bases; unmatched bases: 3. The CDR3 region is CASGDREAGELFF. CDR3 DNA: TGTGCTAGTGGGGACAGGGAGGCCGGGGAGCTGTTTTTT.

The chain uses TRBV10-2 and TRBJ2-7; TRBD1 aligns across 8 bases. V was pared by 9 bases and J by 3 bases, with 13 bases of the junction left unmatched. Germline CDR1 is WSHSY and CDR2 is SAAADI. The CDR3 has 15 amino acids. The CDR3 loop reads CASSITGGSDYEQYF. Written as DNA, the CDR3 is TGCGCCAGTAGCATAACAGGGGGGTCTGACTACGAGCAGTACTTC.

This chain joins TRBV5-3 and TRBJ2-1; TRBD2 aligns across 11 bases. TRBV5-3 falls under the ORF class, with uncertain function. V lost 4 bases, J lost 10 bases, and 13 bases stayed unmatched. CDR3 length: 16 amino acids. CDR3 nucleotides: TGTGCCAGAAGCATCGGGACTAGCGGAGCCCCGAGGGAGCAGTTCTTC. Its protein product is CARSIGTSGAPREQFF.

This sequence joins TRBV19 and TRBJ2-7, with D hard to call. Between the trimmed V and J ends, which lost 5 bases and 1 base, there was a span of 9 bases. The CDR3 extends over 13 amino acids. Germline CDR1 is LNHDA and CDR2 is SQIVND (reference sequence). DNA for the CDR3: TGTGCCAGTAGTGCCGGGCGGTCCTACGAGCAGTACTTC. Translation: CASSAGRSYEQYF.

This clone was counted once. The DNA of the CDR3 is TGTGCCAGCAGTGTCTACAGGGGAACAGAGACCCAGTACTTC. Its translation is CASSVYRGTETQYF. The genes are TRBV6-6 and TRBJ2-5, with TRBD1 identical over 7 bases. The CDR3 extends over 14 amino acids. V was clipped by 5 bases and J by 4 bases; unmatched bases: 7. CDR1 MNHNY and CDR2 SVGAGI come from the germline V gene (reference sequence).

The chain is built from TRBV30 and TRBJ1-1, with D possibly TRBD1 on 6 matching bases. The CDR3 loop spans 14 amino acids. The V end lost 2 bases, the J end lost 1 base, and 11 bases lay between the germline ends. Germline V gene data show CDR1 as GTSNPN and CDR2 as SVGIG (reference sequence). CDR3 protein: CAWSLKGGNTEAFF. The CDR3, as DNA: TGTGCCTGGAGTTTAAAAGGGGGGAACACTGAAGCTTTCTTT.

The chain is built from TRBV15 and TRBJ2-1; D is undetermined. The V and J ends lost 1 base and 0 bases respectively, with 10 bases between them. In germline, CDR1 is LNHNV, CDR2 YYDKDF (reference sequence). CDR3 length: 16 amino acids. CDR3 amino acids: CATSRARRSSYNEQFF. The DNA of the CDR3 is TGTGCCACCAGCAGAGCGCGGCGGAGCTCCTACAATGAGCAGTTCTTC.

The gene calls are TRBV7-9 and TRBJ2-4, with D maybe TRBD1 (5 bases). V was trimmed by 9 bases and J by 3 bases, leaving 12 bases between them. The CDR3 covers 13 residues. Germline loops: CDR1 SEHNR, CDR2 FQNEAQ (reference sequence). CDR3 amino acids: CASSGLGKNIQYF. CDR3 in DNA: TGTGCCAGTTCAGGGTTGGGCAAAAACATTCAGTACTTC. Complete variable domain (other parts from reference TRBV7-9 and TRBJ2-4): DTGVSQNPRHKITKRGQNVTFRCDPISEHNRLYWYRQTLGQGPEFLTYFQNEAQLEKSRLLSDRFSAERPKGSFSTLEIQRTEQGDSAMYLCASSGLGKNIQYFGAGTRLSVL.

Only one count was recorded for this clone. V and J are TRBV29-1 and TRBJ2-3; 7 bases are shared with TRBD2. This CDR3 region has 16 residues. Germline V lookup: CDR1 SQVTM, CDR2 ANQGSEA. V gave up 1 base and J gave up 0 bases; unmatched junction bases: 7. Here the CDR3 DNA reads TGCAGCGTTGAAGGCCCTAGCGGATCTAGCACAGATACGCAGTATTTT. This codes for CSVEGPSGSSTDTQYF.

J is TRBJ2-3 and V is TRBV6-5; weak D call: TRBD2 (6 bases). V was trimmed by 4 bases and J by 0 bases, leaving 14 bases between them. Germline lookup yields CDR1 MNHEY and CDR2 SVGAGI. The CDR3 consists of 16 residues. CDR3 region: CASSSPRGPSTDTQYF. In DNA, the CDR3 is TGTGCCAGCAGTTCACCGCGGGGTCCTAGCACAGATACGCAGTATTTT.

The chain joins TRBV18 to TRBJ2-4, with 10 bases fitting TRBD1. CDR3 length equals 15 residues. The trim removed 6 bases at V and 7 bases at J, leaving 9 bases unmatched. Germline values: CDR1 KGHSH, CDR2 LQKENI. CDR3 region: CASSQKTGGWNIQYF. CDR3 nucleotide sequence: TGTGCCAGCTCCCAGAAGACAGGGGGCTGGAACATTCAGTACTTC.

The V and J genes are TRBV11-2 and TRBJ1-1; D is undetermined. Germline values: CDR1 SGHAT, CDR2 FQNNGV. This CDR3 is 12 amino acids long. Between the trimmed V and J ends, which lost 3 bases and 11 bases, there was a span of 13 bases. CDR3 amino acids: CASSFNRMMAFF. The CDR3 region has the DNA TGTGCCAGCAGCTTTAATCGGATGATGGCTTTCTTT.

The CDR3 region is CASSFDRGPQETQYF. CDR3 in DNA: TGTGCCAGCAGCTTTGACAGGGGGCCCCAAGAGACCCAGTACTTC. V usage is TRBV5-4 and J usage is TRBJ2-5; 10 bases are shared with TRBD1. V trimming: 2 bases; J trimming: 1 base; junction bases outside the gene matches: 2. This CDR3 has 15 amino acids. Germline loops: CDR1 SGHNT, CDR2 YYREEE (reference sequence).

The J gene is TRBJ2-3, the V gene TRBV5-6, with D unresolved. Germline-derived CDR1 and CDR2 are SGHDT and YYEEEE. This CDR3 contains 13 residues. V lost 7 bases and J 3 bases, leaving 12 bases between the germline ends. The CDR3 spells CASLLSDTDTQYF. The CDR3 bases are TGTGCCAGCCTCTTATCGGATACAGATACGCAGTATTTT.